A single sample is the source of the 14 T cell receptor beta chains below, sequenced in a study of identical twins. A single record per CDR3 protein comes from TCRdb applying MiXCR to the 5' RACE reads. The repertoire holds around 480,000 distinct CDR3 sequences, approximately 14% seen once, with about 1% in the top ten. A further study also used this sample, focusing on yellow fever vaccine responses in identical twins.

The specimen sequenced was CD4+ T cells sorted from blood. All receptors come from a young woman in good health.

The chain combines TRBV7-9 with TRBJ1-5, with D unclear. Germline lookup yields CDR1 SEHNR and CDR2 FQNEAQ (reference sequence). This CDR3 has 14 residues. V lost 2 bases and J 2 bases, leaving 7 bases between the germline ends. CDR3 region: CASSLSEGNQPQHF. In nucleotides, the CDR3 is TGTGCCAGCAGCTTATCCGAGGGCAATCAGCCCCAGCATTTT.

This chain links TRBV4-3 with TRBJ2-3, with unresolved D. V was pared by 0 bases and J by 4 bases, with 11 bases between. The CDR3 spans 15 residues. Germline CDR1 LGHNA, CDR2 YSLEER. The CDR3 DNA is TGCGCCAGCAGCCAAGAGTTCGGAGTTGCAGATACGCAGTATTTT. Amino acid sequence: CASSQEFGVADTQYF.

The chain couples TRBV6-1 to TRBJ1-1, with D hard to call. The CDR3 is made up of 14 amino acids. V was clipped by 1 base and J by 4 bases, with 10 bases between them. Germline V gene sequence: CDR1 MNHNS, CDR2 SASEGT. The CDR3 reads CASSEEGGSTEAFF. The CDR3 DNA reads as TGTGCCAGCAGTGAAGAAGGAGGGAGCACTGAAGCTTTCTTT.

CDR3 nucleotides: TGCAGCGTTGAAGTGGGACAGGGGCCTGGTCAGCCCCAGCATTTT. This codes for CSVEVGQGPGQPQHF. The chain employs TRBV29-1 and TRBJ1-5; TRBD1 matches 10 bases. The CDR3 covers 15 residues. Trimming cost V 1 base and J 6 bases; bases outside gene matches: 6. Germline V gives CDR1 SQVTM, CDR2 ANQGSEA.

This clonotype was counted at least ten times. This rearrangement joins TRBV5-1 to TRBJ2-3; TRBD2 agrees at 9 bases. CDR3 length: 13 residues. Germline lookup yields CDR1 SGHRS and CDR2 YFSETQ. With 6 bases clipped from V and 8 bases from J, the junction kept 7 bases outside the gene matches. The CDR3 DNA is TGCGCCAGCAATCCTAGCGGGGCAGTTACGCAGTATTTT. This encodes CASNPSGAVTQYF.

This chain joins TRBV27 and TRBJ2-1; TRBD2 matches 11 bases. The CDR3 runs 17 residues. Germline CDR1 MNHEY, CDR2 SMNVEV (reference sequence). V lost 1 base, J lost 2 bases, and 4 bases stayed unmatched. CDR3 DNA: TGTGCCAGCAGTTTATACCAACTAGCGGGGGCCTACAATGAGCAGTTCTTC. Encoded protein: CASSLYQLAGAYNEQFF.

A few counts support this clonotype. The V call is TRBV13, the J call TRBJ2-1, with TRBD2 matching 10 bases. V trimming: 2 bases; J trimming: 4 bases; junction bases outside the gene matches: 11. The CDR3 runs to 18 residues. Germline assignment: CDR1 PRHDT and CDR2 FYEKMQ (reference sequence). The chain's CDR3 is CASSLTKAGGRRYNEQFF. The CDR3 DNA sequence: TGTGCCAGCAGCTTAACAAAAGCGGGAGGGCGGAGGTACAATGAGCAGTTCTTC.

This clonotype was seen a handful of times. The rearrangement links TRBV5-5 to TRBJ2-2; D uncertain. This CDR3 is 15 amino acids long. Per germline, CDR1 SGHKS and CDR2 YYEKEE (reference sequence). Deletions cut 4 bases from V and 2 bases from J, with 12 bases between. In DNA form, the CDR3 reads TGTGCCAGCAGCCGCTTGGTGTCAAACACCGGGGAGCTGTTTTTT. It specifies CASSRLVSNTGELFF.

Here the CDR3 DNA reads TGTGCCAGCAGTGCAGGGCCTCCCTCCTACGAGCAGTACTTC. It is translated as CASSAGPPSYEQYF. This sequence joins TRBV2 and TRBJ2-7; possibly TRBD1 for D (5 bases). The CDR3 extends over 14 amino acids. The germline V and J ends were trimmed by 4 bases and 0 bases, with 10 bases remaining between them. Germline V CDR1 and CDR2: SNHLY, FYNNEI.

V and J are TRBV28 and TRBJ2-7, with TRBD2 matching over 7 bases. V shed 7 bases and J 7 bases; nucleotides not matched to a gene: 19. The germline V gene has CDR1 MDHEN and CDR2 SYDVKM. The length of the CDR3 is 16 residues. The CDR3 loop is CASNTPGAGAVGEQYF. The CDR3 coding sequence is TGTGCCAGCAACACCCCCGGGGCGGGAGCCGTAGGTGAGCAGTACTTC.

The CDR3 spells CASSLLAGDADTQYF. DNA of the CDR3: TGTGCCAGCAGCTTACTAGCGGGAGACGCAGATACGCAGTATTTT. The V gene is TRBV12-3 or TRBV12-4, the J gene TRBJ2-3; TRBD2 agrees at 11 bases. V was clipped by 6 bases and J by 4 bases; unmatched bases: 6. This CDR3 spans 15 amino acids.

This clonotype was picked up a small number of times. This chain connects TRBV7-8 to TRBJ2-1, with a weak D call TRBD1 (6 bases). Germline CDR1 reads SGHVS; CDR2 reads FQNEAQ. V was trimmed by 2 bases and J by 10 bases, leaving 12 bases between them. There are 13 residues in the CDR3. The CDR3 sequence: CASSLNRAAEQFF. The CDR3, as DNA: TGTGCCAGCAGCTTAAACAGGGCCGCGGAGCAGTTCTTC.

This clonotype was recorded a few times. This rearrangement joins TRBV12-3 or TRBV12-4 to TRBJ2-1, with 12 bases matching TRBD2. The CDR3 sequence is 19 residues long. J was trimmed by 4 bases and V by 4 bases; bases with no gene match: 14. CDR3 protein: CASSSTSGGYDPAYNEQFF. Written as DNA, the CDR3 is TGTGCCAGCAGTTCGACTAGCGGGGGCTACGATCCGGCGTACAATGAGCAGTTCTTC.

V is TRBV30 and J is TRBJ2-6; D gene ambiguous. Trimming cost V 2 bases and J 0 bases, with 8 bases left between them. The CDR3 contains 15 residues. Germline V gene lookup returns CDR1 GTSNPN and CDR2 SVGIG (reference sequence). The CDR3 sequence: CAWSTRTSGANVLTF. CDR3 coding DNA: TGTGCCTGGAGTACCCGGACCTCTGGGGCCAACGTCCTGACTTTC.